One T cell receptor beta chain is described in this entry. The antigen is unknown. The record originates from a study of OX40 agonist ivuxolimab in advanced cancers. Study background: The dose of intravenous ivuxolimab that patients received every 2 weeks ranged from 0.01 to 10 mg/kg.

TCRdb's copy holds only in-frame clones and misses some; the assay was immunoSEQ multiplex PCR. The repertoire includes about 42,000 clones, roughly 90% of them detected once, and 13% sits in the top ten. The study, taken as a whole, reports: Among the nonresponders, some also had low normalized T-cell clonal expansion. The antigen specificity of the peripheral T cells (those that were expanded) was not determined.

This TCR came from an adult with an advanced solid tumor such as melanoma, head and neck, liver or kidney cancer. The sequenced sample was CD4+ or CD8+ T cells sorted from blood, obtained in a trial of the OX40 agonist ivuxolimab.

CDR3 residues: CASSGVDGGELFF. In nucleotides, the CDR3 is TGTGCCAGCAGTGGAGTGGACGGCGGGGAGCTGTTTTTT. The chain couples TRBV2 to TRBJ2-2, with D hard to call. V lost 4 bases to trimming and J lost 7 bases, with 10 bases between them. Germline CDR1 reads SNHLY; CDR2 reads FYNNEI. The CDR3 totals 13 residues.